The clone carrying this T cell receptor beta chain has a single count. This record comes from a study of blood T cell repertoires in COVID-19. Study at large: The analysed material was cDNA or gDNA that came from T cells, B-cell-depleted T cells, or PBMCs.

Under the authors' procedure: Amplification with reference gene primers provided the estimates of nucleated cell counts. TCRdb keeps only in-frame clones here, not all; method: immunoSEQ multiplex PCR. V and J calls and clone size are as listed in that table; D and trimming were resolved from the DNA. The sample lists more than 85,000 clones, approximately 90% seen once, with roughly 4.9% in the top ten. There are 16 residues in the CDR3. CDR1 and CDR2 from the germline V gene are LNHDA and SQIVND (reference sequence). With 7 bases clipped from V and 0 bases from J, the junction kept 7 bases outside the gene matches.

The V and J genes are TRBV19 and TRBJ1-1, with TRBD1 matching 11 bases. The sequence derives from a human donor in a cohort sampled during active COVID-19. Sequencing input: peripheral blood. This CDR3 is CASILGTGGMNTEAFF. The CDR3 bases are TGTGCCAGTATTTTGGGGACAGGGGGTATGAACACTGAAGCTTTCTTT.